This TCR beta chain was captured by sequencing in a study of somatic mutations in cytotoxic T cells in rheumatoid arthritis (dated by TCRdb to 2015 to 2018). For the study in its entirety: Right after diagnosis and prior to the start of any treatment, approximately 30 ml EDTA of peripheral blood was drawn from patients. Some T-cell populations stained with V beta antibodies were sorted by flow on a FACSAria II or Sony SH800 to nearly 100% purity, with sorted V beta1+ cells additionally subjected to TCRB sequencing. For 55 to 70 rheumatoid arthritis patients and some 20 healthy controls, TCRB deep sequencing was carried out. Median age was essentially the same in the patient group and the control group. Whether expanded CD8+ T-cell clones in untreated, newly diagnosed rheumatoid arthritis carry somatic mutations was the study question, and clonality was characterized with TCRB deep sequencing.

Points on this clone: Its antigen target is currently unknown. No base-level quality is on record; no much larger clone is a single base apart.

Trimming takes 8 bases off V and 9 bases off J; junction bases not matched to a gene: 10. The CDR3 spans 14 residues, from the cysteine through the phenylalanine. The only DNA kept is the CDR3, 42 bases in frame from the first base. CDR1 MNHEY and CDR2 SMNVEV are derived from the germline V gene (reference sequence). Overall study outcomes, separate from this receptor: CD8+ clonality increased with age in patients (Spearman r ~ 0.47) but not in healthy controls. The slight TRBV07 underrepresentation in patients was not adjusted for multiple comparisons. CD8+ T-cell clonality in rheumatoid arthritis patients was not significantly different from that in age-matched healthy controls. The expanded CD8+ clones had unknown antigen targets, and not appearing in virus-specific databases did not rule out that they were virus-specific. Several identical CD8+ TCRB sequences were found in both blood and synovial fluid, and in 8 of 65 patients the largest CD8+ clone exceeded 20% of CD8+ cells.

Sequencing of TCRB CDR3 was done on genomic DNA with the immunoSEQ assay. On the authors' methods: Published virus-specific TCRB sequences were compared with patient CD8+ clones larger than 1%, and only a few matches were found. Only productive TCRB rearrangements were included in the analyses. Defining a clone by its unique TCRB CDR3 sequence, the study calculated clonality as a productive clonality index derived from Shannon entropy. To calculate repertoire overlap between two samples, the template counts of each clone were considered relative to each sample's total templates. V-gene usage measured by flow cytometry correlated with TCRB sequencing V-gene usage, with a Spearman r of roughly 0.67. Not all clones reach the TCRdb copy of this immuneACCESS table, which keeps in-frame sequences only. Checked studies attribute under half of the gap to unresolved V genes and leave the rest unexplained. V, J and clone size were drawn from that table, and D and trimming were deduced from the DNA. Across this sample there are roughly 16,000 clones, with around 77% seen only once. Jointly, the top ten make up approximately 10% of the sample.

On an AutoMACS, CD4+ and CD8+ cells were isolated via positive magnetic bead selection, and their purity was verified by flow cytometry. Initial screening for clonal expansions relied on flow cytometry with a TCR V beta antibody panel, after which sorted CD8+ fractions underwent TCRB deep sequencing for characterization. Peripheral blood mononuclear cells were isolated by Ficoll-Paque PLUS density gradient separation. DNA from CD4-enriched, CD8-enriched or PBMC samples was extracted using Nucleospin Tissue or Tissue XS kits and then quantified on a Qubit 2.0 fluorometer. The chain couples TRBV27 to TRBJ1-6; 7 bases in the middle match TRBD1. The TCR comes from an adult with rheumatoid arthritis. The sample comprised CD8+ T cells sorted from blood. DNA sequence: TGTGCCAGCGGTCACAGGGGTCTCGTTTCACCCCTCCACTTT. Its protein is CASGHRGLVSPLHF.